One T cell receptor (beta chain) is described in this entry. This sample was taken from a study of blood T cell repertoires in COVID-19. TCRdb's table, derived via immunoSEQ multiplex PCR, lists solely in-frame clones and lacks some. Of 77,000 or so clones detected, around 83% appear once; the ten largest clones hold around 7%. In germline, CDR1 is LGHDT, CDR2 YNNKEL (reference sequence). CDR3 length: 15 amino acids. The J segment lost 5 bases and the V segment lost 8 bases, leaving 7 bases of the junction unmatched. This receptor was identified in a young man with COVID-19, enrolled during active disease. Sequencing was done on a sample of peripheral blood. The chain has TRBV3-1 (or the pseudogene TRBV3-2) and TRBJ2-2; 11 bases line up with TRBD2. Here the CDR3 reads CASDSGRAGTGELFF. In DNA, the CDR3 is TGTGCCAGCGATAGCGGGAGGGCCGGTACCGGGGAGCTGTTTTTT.